A selection of T cell receptor beta chains follows, all from one sample in a study of blood T cell repertoires in COVID-19. Data came from immunoSEQ multiplex PCR; TCRdb stores just in-frame clones and leaves some out. The table lists roughly 68,000 clones, about 81% of them singletons. The material sequenced was peripheral blood. The receptors originated from a human donor in a cohort sampled during active COVID-19. The CDR3 runs from the conserved cysteine through the conserved F or W. The D gene is left open where the match is weak. Rows may omit the clone size; those that give it use once, few, many or a size class.

d_call j_call clone_size v_call cdr3_aa cdr3_nt
TRBD2 TRBJ2-7 once TRBV10-3 CAISEERDDEQYF TGTGCCATCAGTGAAGAGCGGGACGACGAGCAGTACTTC
. TRBJ2-7 . TRBV4-2 CASSQVMGRAQYF TGTGCCAGCAGCCAAGTAATGGGGCGCGCGCAGTACTTC
TRBD2 TRBJ2-7 . TRBV14 CASGGDRAYEQYF TGTGCCAGCGGGGGGGACCGCGCCTACGAGCAGTACTTC
. TRBJ2-1 . TRBV6-5 CASSYSAGYNEQFF TGTGCCAGCAGTTACTCAGCGGGTTACAATGAGCAGTTCTTC
TRBD2 TRBJ2-7 . TRBV28 CASSFVTSGTDYEQYF TGTGCCAGCAGTTTTGTGACTAGCGGAACGGACTACGAGCAGTACTTC
. TRBJ1-6 . TRBV14 CASSQDWEASYNSPLHF TGTGCCAGCAGCCAAGATTGGGAGGCGTCCTATAATTCACCCCTCCACTTT
. TRBJ2-1 . TRBV4-1 CASSQEGEAGPNNEQFF TGCGCCAGCAGCCAAGAAGGGGAGGCAGGCCCAAACAATGAGCAGTTCTTC
. TRBJ2-4 . TRBV13 CASSQTEAKNIQYF TGTGCCAGCAGCCAAACTGAAGCCAAAAACATTCAGTACTTC
TRBD2 TRBJ2-7 . TRBV11-2 CASSLPPGSGTYEQYF TGTGCCAGCAGCTTACCCCCGGGTAGCGGGACCTACGAGCAGTACTTC
. TRBJ2-5 . TRBV4-2 CASSPLLEAETQYF TGTGCCAGCAGCCCCCTACTGGAAGCGGAGACCCAGTACTTC
. TRBJ1-6 . TRBV4-3 CASSQVRGLGSPLHF TGCGCCAGCAGCCAAGTCCGCGGATTAGGTTCACCCCTCCACTTT
. TRBJ2-5 . TRBV6-2/TRBV6-3 CASSYGGEETQYF TGTGCCAGCAGTTACGGCGGGGAAGAGACCCAGTACTTC
TRBD1 TRBJ2-2 few TRBV19 CASKGAGGNTGELFF TGTGCCAGTAAGGGCGCAGGGGGGAACACCGGGGAGCTGTTTTTT
. TRBJ2-7 . TRBV19 CASKTFIKRGPTYEQYF TGTGCCAGTAAAACTTTCATCAAGCGAGGTCCGACCTACGAGCAGTACTTC
TRBD1 TRBJ1-1 few TRBV18 CASSLDRGANTEAFF TGTGCCAGCTCACTAGACAGGGGAGCGAACACTGAAGCTTTCTTT
TRBD2 TRBJ2-1 . TRBV7-8 CASSPVAGPAYNEQFF TGTGCCAGCAGCCCAGTAGCGGGACCGGCCTACAATGAGCAGTTCTTC
. TRBJ2-2 . TRBV11-2 CASSFQPRTGELFF TGTGCCAGCAGCTTTCAGCCTAGAACCGGGGAGCTGTTTTTT
TRBD2 TRBJ2-3 once TRBV9 CASGVGAGPLEQYF TGTGCCAGCGGCGTCGGAGCGGGGCCCCTAGAGCAGTATTTT
TRBD1 TRBJ1-5 few TRBV23-1 CASTTGGRQPQHF TGCGCCAGCACAACAGGGGGCAGGCAGCCCCAGCATTTT
. TRBJ2-7 . TRBV5-8 CASTPGTSPYEQYF TGTGCCAGCACACCCGGGACTTCGCCCTACGAGCAGTACTTC
TRBD1 TRBJ2-1 . TRBV14 CASSRTGTGHYNEQFF TGTGCCAGCAGCAGAACCGGGACAGGGCACTACAATGAGCAGTTCTTC
. TRBJ1-2 . TRBV20-1 CSAYSSPGYTF TGCAGTGCTTACAGCTCTCCCGGCTACACCTTC
TRBD1 TRBJ2-7 once TRBV28 CASSETGGSYEQYF TGTGCCAGCAGTGAGACAGGGGGCTCCTACGAGCAGTACTTC
TRBD1 TRBJ1-2 once TRBV13 CASSLLDREGTYGYTF TGTGCCAGCAGCTTACTCGACAGGGAAGGAACCTATGGCTACACCTTC
. TRBJ2-7 once TRBV4-1 CASSQRGGGGAYEQYF TGCGCCAGCAGCCAAAGGGGGGGAGGAGGGGCCTACGAGCAGTACTTC
. TRBJ2-3 . TRBV10-3 CATATGRRADTQYF TGTGCCACCGCGACAGGGAGGAGGGCAGATACGCAGTATTTT
TRBD2 TRBJ2-3 once TRBV19 CASSFSGNTDTQYF TGTGCCAGTAGTTTCAGCGGGAACACAGATACGCAGTATTTT
. TRBJ1-2 . TRBV27 CASSLSGPNGYTF TGTGCCAGCAGTTTATCGGGGCCCAACGGCTACACCTTC
. TRBJ1-1 . TRBV5-3 CARSSGVNTEAFF TGTGCCAGAAGCTCCGGGGTGAACACTGAAGCTTTCTTT
TRBD2 TRBJ2-1 . TRBV24-1 CATSDFGAGGEQFF TGTGCCACCAGTGATTTCGGGGCGGGAGGTGAGCAGTTCTTC
. TRBJ2-7 once TRBV5-1 CASSLRGEYEQYF TGCGCCAGCAGCTTGCGTGGTGAGTACGAGCAGTACTTC
TRBD1 TRBJ1-3 . TRBV18 CASSPPTGVGNTIYF TGTGCCAGCTCACCCCCGACAGGGGTCGGAAACACCATATATTTT
. TRBJ2-7 . TRBV5-6 CASSLSPGQGMREQYF TGTGCCAGCAGCTTGTCTCCTGGTCAGGGGATGAGGGAGCAGTACTTC
. TRBJ1-6 once TRBV2 CASSEGVRSPLHF TGTGCCAGCAGTGAAGGGGTGCGGTCACCCCTCCACTTT
. TRBJ2-3 . TRBV24-1 CATSDPSREKGTDTQYF TGTGCCACCAGTGATCCGAGTAGGGAGAAAGGCACAGATACGCAGTATTTT
. TRBJ2-2 . TRBV7-2 CASSLLAKSNTGELFF TGTGCCAGCAGCTTATTGGCAAAGTCGAACACCGGGGAGCTGTTTTTT
. TRBJ2-1 . TRBV30 CAWGSSRVARVANNEQFF TGTGCCTGGGGGTCCTCCCGGGTGGCCAGGGTTGCCAACAATGAGCAGTTCTTC
. TRBJ2-2 . TRBV9 CASSSGGSAGELFF TGTGCCAGCAGCTCTGGGGGCAGCGCCGGGGAGCTGTTTTTT
TRBD1 TRBJ1-4 . TRBV4-1 CASSPTGERQKLFF TGCGCCAGCAGCCCTACAGGGGAGAGACAAAAACTGTTTTTT
. TRBJ1-1 . TRBV5-1 CASSWNQDTEAFF TGCGCCAGCAGCTGGAATCAGGACACTGAAGCTTTCTTT
. TRBJ2-3 . TRBV5-1 CASSVGGHTDTQYF TGCGCCAGCAGCGTGGGGGGACATACAGATACGCAGTATTTT
. TRBJ2-2 . TRBV4-1 CASSQTLEYEVPGELFF TGCGCCAGCAGCCAAACACTAGAATACGAGGTGCCCGGGGAGCTGTTTTTT
. TRBJ1-1 . TRBV6-5 CASSYSTEGYTEAFF TGTGCCAGCAGTTACTCGACCGAGGGATACACTGAAGCTTTCTTT
TRBD1 TRBJ2-7 . TRBV11-3 CASSRGGGYEQYF TGTGCCAGCAGCAGAGGGGGCGGCTACGAGCAGTACTTC
. TRBJ1-3 . TRBV9 CASSVNGGSGNTIYF TGTGCCAGCAGCGTAAACGGGGGCTCTGGAAACACCATATATTTT
TRBD2 TRBJ2-1 . TRBV7-9 CASSLAAGTRVREQFF TGTGCCAGCAGCTTAGCTGCCGGGACTAGAGTCCGTGAGCAGTTCTTC
TRBD2 TRBJ2-4 . TRBV29-1 CSVETGLAGDGIQYF TGCAGCGTTGAAACTGGACTAGCGGGAGACGGCATTCAGTACTTC
. TRBJ1-4 . TRBV11-2 CASSTGGSTNEKLFF TGTGCCAGCAGCACGGGGGGATCAACTAATGAAAAACTGTTTTTT
TRBD1 TRBJ2-4 . TRBV28 CASSPPTGSSNIQYF TGTGCCAGCAGCCCTCCGACAGGGTCGTCCAACATTCAGTACTTC
TRBD1 TRBJ1-2 . TRBV28 CASSFPPNRGNYGYTF TGTGCCAGCAGTTTTCCCCCAAACAGGGGGAACTATGGCTACACCTTC
TRBD1 TRBJ1-1 . TRBV3-1/TRBV3-2 CASSQARDRGTEAFF TGTGCCAGCAGCCAAGCCCGGGACAGGGGTACTGAAGCTTTCTTT
. TRBJ1-2 medium-sized TRBV28 CASRPADIIWGYTF TGTGCCAGCAGGCCTGCAGACATAATTTGGGGCTACACCTTC
TRBD2 TRBJ2-7 . TRBV5-1 CASSLRASGAYEQYF TGCGCCAGCAGCTTGCGGGCTAGCGGGGCCTACGAGCAGTACTTC
TRBD2 TRBJ2-7 . TRBV30 CAWSAGGRAYEQYF TGTGCCTGGAGTGCGGGCGGGAGGGCCTACGAGCAGTACTTC
. TRBJ2-2 . TRBV6-5 CASSLSGVGELFF TGTGCCAGCAGTTTGTCAGGGGTGGGGGAGCTGTTTTTT
. TRBJ2-1 . TRBV18 CASSPRQTYNEQFF TGTGCCAGCTCACCACGCCAGACCTACAATGAGCAGTTCTTC